This TCR beta chain appears in the sequencing data of a study of T cell changes during pregnancy in multiple sclerosis. This clone is a singleton in its sample. Clones were read by immunoSEQ multiplex PCR, and TCRdb kept only the in-frame ones, dropping some. The table records roughly 80,000 clones, 90% to 95% of them present only once. Germline V CDR1 and CDR2: MRHNA, SNTAGT. V trimming: 6 bases; J trimming: 2 bases; junction bases outside the gene matches: 8. The CDR3 has 15 residues. Specimen: peripheral blood, collected before pregnancy. The sequence was collected from a female donor with multiple sclerosis, enrolled in a pregnancy study. The chain links TRBV6-4 to TRBJ2-3; 7 nucleotides line up with TRBD1. The CDR3 DNA follows: TGTGCCAGCAGCGCTACAGGGGCTTACACAGATACGCAGTATTTT. Its translation is CASSATGAYTDTQYF.